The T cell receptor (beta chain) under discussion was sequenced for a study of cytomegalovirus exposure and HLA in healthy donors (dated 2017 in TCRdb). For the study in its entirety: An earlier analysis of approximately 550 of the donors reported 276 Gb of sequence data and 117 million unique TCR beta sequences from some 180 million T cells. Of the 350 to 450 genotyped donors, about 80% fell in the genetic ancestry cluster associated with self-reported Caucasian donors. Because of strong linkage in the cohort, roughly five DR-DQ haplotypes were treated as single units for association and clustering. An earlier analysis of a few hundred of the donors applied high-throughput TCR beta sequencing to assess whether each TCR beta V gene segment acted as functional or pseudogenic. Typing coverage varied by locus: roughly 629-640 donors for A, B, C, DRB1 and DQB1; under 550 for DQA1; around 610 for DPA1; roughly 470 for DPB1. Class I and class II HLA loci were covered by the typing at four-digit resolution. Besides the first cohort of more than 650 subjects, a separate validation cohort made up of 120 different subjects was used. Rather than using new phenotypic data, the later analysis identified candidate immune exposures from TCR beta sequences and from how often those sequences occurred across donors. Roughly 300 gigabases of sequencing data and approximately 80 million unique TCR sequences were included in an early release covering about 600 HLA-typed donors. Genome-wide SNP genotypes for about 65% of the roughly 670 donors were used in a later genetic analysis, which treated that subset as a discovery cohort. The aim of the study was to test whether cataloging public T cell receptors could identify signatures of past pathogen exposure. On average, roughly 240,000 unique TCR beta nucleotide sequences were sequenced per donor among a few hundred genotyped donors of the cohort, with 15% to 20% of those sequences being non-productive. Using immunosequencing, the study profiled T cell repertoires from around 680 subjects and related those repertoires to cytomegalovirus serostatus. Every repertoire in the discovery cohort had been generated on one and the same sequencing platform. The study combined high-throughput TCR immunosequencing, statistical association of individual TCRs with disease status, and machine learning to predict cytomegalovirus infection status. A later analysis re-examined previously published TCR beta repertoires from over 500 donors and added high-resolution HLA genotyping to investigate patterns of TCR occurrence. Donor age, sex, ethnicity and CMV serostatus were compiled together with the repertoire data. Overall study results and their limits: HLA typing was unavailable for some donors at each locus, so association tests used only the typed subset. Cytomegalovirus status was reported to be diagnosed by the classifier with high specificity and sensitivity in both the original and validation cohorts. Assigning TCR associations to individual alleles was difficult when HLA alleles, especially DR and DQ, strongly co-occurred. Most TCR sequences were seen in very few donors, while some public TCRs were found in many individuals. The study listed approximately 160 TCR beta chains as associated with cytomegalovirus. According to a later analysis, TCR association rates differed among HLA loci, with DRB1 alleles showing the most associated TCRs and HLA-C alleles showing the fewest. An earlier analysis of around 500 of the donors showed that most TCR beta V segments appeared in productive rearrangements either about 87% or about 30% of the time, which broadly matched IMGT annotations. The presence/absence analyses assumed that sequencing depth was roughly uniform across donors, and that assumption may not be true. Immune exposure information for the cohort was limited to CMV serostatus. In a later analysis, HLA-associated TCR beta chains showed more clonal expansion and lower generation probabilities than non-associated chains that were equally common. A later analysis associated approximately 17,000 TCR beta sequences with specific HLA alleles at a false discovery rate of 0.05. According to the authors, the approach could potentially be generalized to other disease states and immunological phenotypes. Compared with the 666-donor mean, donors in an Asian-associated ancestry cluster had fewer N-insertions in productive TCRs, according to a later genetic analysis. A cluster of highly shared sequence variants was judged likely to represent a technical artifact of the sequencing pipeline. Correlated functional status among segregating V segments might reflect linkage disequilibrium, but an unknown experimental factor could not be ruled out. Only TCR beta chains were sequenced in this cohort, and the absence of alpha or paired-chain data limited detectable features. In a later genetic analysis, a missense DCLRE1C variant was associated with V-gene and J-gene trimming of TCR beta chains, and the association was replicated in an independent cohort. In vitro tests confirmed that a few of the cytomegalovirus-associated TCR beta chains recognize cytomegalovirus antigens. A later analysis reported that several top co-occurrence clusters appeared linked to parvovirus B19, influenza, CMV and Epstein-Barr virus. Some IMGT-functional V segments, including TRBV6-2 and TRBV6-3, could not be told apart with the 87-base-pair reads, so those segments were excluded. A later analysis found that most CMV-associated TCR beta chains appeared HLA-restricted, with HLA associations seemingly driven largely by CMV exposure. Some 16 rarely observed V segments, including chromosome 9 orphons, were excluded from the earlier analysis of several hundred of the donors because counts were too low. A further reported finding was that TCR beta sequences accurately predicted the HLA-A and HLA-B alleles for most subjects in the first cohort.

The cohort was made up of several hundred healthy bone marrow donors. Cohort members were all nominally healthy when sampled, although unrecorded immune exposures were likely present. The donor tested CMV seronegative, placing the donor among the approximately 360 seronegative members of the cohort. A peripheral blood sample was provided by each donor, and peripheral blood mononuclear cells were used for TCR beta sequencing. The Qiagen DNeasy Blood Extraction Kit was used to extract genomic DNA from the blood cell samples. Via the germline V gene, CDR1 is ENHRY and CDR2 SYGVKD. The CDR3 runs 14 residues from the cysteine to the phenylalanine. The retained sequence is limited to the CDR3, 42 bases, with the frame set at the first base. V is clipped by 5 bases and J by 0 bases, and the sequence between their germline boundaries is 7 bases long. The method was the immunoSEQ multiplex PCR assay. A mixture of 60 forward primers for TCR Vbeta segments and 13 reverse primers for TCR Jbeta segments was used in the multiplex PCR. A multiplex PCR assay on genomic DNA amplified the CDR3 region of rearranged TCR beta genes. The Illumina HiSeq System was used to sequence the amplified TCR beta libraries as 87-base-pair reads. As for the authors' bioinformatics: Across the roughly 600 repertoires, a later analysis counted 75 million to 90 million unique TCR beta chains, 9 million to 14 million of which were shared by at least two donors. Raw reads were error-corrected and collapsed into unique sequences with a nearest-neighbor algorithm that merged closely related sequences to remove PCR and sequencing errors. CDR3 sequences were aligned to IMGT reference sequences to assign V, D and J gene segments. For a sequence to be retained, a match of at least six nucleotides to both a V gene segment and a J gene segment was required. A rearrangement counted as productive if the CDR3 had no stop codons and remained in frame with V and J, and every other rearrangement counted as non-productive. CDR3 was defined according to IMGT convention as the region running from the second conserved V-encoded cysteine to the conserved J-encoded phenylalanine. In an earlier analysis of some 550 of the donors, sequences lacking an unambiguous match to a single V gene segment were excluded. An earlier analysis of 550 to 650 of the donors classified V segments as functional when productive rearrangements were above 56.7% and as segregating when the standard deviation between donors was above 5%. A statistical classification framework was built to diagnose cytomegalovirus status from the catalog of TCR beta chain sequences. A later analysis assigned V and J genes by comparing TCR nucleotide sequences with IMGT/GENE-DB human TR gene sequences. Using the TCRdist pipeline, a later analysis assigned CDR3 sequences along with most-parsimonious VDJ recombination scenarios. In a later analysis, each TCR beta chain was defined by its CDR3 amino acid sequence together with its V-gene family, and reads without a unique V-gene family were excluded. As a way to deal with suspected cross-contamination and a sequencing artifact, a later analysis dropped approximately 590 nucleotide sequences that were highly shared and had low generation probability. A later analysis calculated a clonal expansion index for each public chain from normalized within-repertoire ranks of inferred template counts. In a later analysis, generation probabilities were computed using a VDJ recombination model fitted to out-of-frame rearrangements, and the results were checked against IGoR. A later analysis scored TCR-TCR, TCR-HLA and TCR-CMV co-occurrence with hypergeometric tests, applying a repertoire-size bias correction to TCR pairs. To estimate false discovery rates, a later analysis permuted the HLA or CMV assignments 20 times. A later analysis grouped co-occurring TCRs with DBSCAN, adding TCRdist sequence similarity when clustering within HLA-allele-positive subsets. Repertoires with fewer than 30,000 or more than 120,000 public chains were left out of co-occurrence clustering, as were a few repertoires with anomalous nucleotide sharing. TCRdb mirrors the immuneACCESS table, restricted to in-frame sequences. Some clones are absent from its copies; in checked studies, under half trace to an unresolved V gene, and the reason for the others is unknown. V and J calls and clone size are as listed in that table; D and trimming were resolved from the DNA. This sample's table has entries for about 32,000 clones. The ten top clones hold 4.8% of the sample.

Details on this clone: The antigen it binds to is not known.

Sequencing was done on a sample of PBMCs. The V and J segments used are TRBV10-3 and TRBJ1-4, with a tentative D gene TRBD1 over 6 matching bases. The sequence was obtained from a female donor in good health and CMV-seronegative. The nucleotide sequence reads TGTGCCATCAGTCGGACAGCAACTAATGAAAAACTGTTTTTT. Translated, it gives CAISRTATNEKLFF.